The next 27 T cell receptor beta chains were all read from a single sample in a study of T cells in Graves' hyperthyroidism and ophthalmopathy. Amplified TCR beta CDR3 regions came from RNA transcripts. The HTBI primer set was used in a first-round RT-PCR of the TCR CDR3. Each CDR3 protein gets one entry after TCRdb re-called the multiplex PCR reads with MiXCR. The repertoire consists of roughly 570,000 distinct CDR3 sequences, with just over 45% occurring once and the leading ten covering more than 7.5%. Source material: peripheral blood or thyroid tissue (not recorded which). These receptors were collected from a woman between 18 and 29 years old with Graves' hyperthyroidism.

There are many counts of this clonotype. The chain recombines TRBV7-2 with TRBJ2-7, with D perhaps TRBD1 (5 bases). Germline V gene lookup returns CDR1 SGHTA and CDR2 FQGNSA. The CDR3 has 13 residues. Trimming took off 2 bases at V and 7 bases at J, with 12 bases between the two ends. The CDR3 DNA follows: TGTGCCAGCAGCTTACTCAGGGTCGGTGAGCAGTACTTC. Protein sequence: CASSLLRVGEQYF.

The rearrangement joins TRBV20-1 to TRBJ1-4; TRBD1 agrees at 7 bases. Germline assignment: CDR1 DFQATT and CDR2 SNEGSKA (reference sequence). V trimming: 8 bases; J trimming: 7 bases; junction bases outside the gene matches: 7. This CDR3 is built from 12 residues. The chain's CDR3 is CSYRGGSEKLFF. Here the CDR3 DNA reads TGCAGTTACCGAGGGGGCAGTGAAAAACTGTTTTTT.

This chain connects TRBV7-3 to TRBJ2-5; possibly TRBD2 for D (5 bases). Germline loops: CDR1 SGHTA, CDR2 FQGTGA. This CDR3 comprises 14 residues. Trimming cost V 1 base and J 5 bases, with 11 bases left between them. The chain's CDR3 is CASSLSGGVETQYF. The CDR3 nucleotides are TGTGCCAGCAGCTTAAGTGGAGGCGTGGAGACCCAGTACTTC.

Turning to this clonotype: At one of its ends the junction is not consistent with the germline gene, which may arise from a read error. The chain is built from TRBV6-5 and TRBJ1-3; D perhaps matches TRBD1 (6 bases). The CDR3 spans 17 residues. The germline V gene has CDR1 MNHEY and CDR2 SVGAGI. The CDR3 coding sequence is TGTGCCAGCAGTTACTCGGGGGGCGATTGGTCTGGAGACACCATATATTTT. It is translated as CASSYSGGDWSGDTIYF.

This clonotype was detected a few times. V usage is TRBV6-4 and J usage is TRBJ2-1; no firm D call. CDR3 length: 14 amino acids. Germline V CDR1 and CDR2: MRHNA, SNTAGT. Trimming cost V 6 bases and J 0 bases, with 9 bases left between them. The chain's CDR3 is CASSSVSSYNEQFF. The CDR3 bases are TGTGCCAGCAGCTCCGTGAGCTCCTACAATGAGCAGTTCTTC.

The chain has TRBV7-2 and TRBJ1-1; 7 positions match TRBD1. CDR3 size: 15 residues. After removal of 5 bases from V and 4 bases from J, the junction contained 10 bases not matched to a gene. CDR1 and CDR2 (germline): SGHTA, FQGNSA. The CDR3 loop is CASSPDWAGGTEAFF. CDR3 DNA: TGTGCCAGCAGCCCAGATTGGGCAGGGGGCACTGAAGCTTTCTTT.

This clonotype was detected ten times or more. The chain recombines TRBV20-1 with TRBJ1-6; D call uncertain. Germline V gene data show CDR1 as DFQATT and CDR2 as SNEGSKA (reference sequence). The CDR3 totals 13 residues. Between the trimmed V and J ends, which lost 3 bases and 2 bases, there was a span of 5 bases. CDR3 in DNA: TGCAGTGCTAGGGACCCCTATAATTCACCCCTCCACTTT. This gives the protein CSARDPYNSPLHF.

The DNA of the CDR3 is TGTGCCAGCAGCCCCTACCGACTAGCGGGAGTGGGCTACGAGCAGTACTTC. Translation: CASSPYRLAGVGYEQYF. The chain carries TRBV7-2 and TRBJ2-7; 12 nucleotides agree with TRBD2. With V trimmed by 5 bases and J by 3 bases, 11 bases remained unmatched. Germline V gives CDR1 SGHTA, CDR2 FQGNSA. This CDR3 comprises 17 residues.

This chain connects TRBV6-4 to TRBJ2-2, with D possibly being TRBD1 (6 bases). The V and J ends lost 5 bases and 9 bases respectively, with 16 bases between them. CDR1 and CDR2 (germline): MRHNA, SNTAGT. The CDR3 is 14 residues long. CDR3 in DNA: TGTGCCAGCAGTATCAACAGGGAGACCTGGGAGCTGTTTTTT. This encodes CASSINRETWELFF.

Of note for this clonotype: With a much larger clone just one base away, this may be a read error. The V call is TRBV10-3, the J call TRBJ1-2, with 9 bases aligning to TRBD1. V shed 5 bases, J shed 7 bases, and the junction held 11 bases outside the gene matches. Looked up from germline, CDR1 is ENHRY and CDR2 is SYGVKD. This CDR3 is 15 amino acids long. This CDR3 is CAISFSQGAIGGYTF. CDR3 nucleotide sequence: TGTGCCATCAGTTTCTCACAGGGGGCTATAGGTGGCTACACCTTC.

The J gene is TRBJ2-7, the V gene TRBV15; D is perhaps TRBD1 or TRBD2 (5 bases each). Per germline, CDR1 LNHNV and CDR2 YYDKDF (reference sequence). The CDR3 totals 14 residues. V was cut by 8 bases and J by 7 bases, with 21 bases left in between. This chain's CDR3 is CATWEQGSYNEQYF. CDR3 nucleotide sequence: TGTGCCACCTGGGAGCAGGGCTCCTACAATGAGCAGTACTTC.

This CDR3 reads CASTGQGAHNYGYTF. CDR3 bases: TGTGCCAGTACCGGACAGGGTGCGCATAACTATGGCTACACCTTC. The J gene is TRBJ1-2, the V gene TRBV19; TRBD1 agrees at 8 bases. Germline-derived CDR1 and CDR2 are LNHDA and SQIVND (reference sequence). The CDR3 totals 15 residues. Trimming took 7 bases from V and 1 from J; bases not matched to a gene: 8.

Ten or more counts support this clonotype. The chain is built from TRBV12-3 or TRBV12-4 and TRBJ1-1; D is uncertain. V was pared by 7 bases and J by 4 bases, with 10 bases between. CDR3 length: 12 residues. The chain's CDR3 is CASTTWPTEAFF. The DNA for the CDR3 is TGTGCCAGCACCACCTGGCCCACTGAAGCTTTCTTT.

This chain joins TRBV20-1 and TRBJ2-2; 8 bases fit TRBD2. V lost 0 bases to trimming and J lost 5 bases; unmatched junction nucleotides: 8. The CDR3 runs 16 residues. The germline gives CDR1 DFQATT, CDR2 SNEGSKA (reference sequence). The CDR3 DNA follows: TGCAGTGCTAGAGATCAGGGGTTAGCGGGAACCGGGGAGCTGTTTTTT. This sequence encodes CSARDQGLAGTGELFF.

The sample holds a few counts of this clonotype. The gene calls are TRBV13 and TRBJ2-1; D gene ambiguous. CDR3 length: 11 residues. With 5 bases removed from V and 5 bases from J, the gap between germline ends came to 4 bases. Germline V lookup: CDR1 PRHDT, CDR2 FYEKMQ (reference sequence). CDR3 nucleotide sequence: TGTGCCAGCAGCATGGACAATGAGCAGTTCTTC. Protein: CASSMDNEQFF.

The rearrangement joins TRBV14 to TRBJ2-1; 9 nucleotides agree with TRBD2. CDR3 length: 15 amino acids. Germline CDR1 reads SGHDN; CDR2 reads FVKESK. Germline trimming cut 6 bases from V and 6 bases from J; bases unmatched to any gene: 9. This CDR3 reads CASSSLAGLVNEQFF. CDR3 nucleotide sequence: TGTGCCAGCAGTTCTCTAGCGGGATTGGTCAATGAGCAGTTCTTC.

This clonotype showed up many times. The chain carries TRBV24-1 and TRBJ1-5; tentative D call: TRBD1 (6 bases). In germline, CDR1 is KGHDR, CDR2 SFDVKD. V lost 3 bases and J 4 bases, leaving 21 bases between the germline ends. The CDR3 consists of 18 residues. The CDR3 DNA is TGTGCCACCAGTGATGGGGGAGGAGGGCACAGGGCTAATCAGCCCCAGCATTTT. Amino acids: CATSDGGGGHRANQPQHF.

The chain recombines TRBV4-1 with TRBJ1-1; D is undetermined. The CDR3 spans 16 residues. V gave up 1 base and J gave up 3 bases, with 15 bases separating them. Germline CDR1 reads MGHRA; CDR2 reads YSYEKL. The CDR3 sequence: CASSQVDRSLDTEAFF. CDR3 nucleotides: TGCGCCAGCAGCCAAGTAGACCGTTCCCTGGACACTGAAGCTTTCTTT.

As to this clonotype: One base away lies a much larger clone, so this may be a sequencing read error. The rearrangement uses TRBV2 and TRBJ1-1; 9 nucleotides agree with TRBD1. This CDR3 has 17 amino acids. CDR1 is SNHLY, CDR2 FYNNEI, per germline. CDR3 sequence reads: CASSPTPGTGTNTEASF. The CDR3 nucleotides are TGTGCCAGCAGCCCCACCCCTGGGACAGGGACGAACACTGAAGCTTCCTTT.

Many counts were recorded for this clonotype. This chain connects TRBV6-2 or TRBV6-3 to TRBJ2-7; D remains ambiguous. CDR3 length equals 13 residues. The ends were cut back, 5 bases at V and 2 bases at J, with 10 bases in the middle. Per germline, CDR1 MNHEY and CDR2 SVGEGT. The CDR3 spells CASSTGHTYEQYF. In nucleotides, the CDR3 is TGTGCCAGCAGTACCGGTCACACCTACGAGCAGTACTTC.

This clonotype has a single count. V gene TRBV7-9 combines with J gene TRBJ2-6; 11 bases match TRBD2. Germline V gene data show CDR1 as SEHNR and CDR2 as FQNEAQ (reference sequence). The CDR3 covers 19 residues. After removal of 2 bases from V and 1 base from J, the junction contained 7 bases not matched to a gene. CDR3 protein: CASSLQLAGEPSGANVLTF. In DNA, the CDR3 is TGTGCCAGCAGCTTACAACTAGCGGGAGAACCTTCTGGGGCCAACGTCCTGACTTTC.

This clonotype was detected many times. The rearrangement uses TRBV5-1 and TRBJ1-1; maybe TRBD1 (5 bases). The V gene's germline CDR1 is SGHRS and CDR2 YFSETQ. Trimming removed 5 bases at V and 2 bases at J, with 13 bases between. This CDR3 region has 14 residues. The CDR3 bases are TGCGCCAGCAGTCCAGGGATGAGAAACACTGAAGCTTTCTTT. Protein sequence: CASSPGMRNTEAFF.

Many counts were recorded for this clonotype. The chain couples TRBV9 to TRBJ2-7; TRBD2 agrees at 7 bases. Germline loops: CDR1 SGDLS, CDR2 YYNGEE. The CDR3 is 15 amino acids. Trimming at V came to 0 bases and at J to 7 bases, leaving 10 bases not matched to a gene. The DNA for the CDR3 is TGTGCCAGCAGCGTAGGTTCGGGGGGTTCCAGAGAGCAGTACTTC. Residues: CASSVGSGGSREQYF.

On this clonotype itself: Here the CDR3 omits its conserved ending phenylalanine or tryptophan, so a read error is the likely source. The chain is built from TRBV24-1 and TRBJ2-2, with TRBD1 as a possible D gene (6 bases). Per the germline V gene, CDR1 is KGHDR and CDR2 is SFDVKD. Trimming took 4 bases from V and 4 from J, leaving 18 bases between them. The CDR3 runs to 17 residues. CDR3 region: CATSETGTRRSTGELFL. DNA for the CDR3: TGTGCCACCAGTGAAACCGGGACACGAAGGTCCACCGGGGAGCTGTTTCTT.

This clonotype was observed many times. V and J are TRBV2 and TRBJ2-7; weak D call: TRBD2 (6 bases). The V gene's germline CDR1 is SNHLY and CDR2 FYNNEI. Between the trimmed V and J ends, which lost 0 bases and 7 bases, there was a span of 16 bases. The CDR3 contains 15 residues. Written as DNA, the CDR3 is TGTGCCAGCAGTGAAGCGAGGCTAGCGAAGGGGGAGCAGTACTTC. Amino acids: CASSEARLAKGEQYF. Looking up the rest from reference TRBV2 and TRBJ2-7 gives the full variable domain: EPEVTQTPSHQVTQMGQEVILRCVPISNHLYFYWYRQILGQKVEFLVSFYNNEISEKSEIFDDQFSVERPDGSNFTLKIRSTKLEDSAMYFCASSEARLAKGEQYFGPGTRLTVT.

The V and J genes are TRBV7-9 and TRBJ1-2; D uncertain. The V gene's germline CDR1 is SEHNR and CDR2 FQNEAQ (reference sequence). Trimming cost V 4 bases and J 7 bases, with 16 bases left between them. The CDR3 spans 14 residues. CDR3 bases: TGTGCCAGCAGCTCCGGGAGGGATAGTGGTGGCTACACCTTC. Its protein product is CASSSGRDSGGYTF.

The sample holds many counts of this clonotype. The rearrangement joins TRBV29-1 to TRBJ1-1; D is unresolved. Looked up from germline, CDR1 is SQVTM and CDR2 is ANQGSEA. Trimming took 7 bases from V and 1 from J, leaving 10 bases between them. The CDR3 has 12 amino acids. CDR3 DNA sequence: TGCAGCGCCAATGGGCCGAACACTGAAGCTTTCTTT. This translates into CSANGPNTEAFF. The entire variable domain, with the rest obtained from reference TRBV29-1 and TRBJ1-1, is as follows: SAVISQKPSRDICQRGTSLTIQCQVDSQVTMMFWYRQQPGQSLTLIATANQGSEATYESGFVIDKFPISRPNLTFSTLTVSNMSPEDSSIYLCSANGPNTEAFFGQGTRLTVV.